This TCR beta chain was sequenced for a study of blood T cell repertoires in COVID-19. The sample holds a few counts of this clone. Other DNA sequences from this sample encode an identical CDR3 as well. Germline V lookup: CDR1 LGHDT, CDR2 YNNKEL (reference sequence). Losses at the gene ends were 1 base for V and 6 bases for J; bases not matched to a gene: 2. This CDR3 spans 14 amino acids. This table comes from immunoSEQ multiplex PCR, and its TCRdb copy is limited to in-frame clones, with some not included. This repertoire shows some 240,000 clones, 80% to 85% found once; its top ten account for roughly 5.1%.

The source is a woman in her seventies with COVID-19, enrolled during active disease. Sequencing was done on a sample of peripheral blood. The chain employs TRBV3-1 (or the pseudogene TRBV3-2) and TRBJ1-5, with 8 positions matching TRBD1. The CDR3 region has the DNA TGTGCCAGCAGCCAAGGAACAGGGGGTCAGCCCCAGCATTTT. This encodes CASSQGTGGQPQHF.